Listed below are T cell receptor beta chains from one sample, sequenced in a study of blood T cell repertoires in COVID-19. Assay: immunoSEQ multiplex PCR; the TCRdb copy retains only in-frame clones and omits some. The table lists a few hundred thousand clones, less than 90% of them singletons. What was sequenced was PBMCs or T cells enriched from blood (not recorded which). Receptors originate from a woman under 40 who had recovered from COVID-19. The CDR3 runs from the conserved cysteine through the conserved F or W. D genes are given only for firm matches. A clone size is listed for some rows: how often the clone was seen (once, few, many), or a class if it is expanded.

v_gene,d_gene,j_gene,abundance,CDR3aa,CDR3nt
TRBV18,.,TRBJ2-7,.,CASSPPRAGGYEQYF,TGTGCCAGCTCACCCCCCCGGGCAGGGGGGTACGAGCAGTACTTC
TRBV5-6,.,TRBJ1-4,.,CASSAGVEEKLFF,TGTGCCAGCAGCGCCGGGGTAGAAGAAAAACTGTTTTTT
TRBV5-6,.,TRBJ2-7,.,CASSLRGPSYEQYF,TGTGCCAGCAGCTTGCGCGGTCCCTCCTACGAGCAGTACTTC
TRBV5-4,.,TRBJ2-7,.,CASKTGGLVAGEQYF,TGTGCCAGCAAGACTGGGGGACTGGTCGCGGGAGAGCAGTACTTC
TRBV5-1,.,TRBJ2-1,.,CASSSDNEQFF,TGCGCCAGCAGCTCAGACAATGAGCAGTTCTTC
TRBV9,.,TRBJ2-3,.,CASSVALAFADTQYF,TGTGCCAGCAGCGTAGCACTAGCATTCGCAGATACGCAGTATTTT
TRBV15,TRBD1,TRBJ1-4,.,CATSRDRGQEKLFF,TGTGCCACCAGCAGAGACAGGGGGCAAGAAAAACTGTTTTTT
TRBV27,.,TRBJ1-1,.,CASSFRENTEAFF,TGTGCCAGCAGTTTCCGGGAGAACACTGAAGCTTTCTTT
TRBV11-3,TRBD2,TRBJ2-5,.,CASSPGTSGRTYQETQYF,TGTGCCAGCAGCCCCGGGACTAGCGGGAGGACGTACCAAGAGACCCAGTACTTC
TRBV5-4,TRBD2,TRBJ2-2,.,CASSPKLAGDTGELFF,TGTGCCAGCAGCCCTAAACTAGCGGGAGACACCGGGGAGCTGTTTTTT
TRBV7-7,.,TRBJ2-1,few,CASSLGRGGMNEQFF,TGTGCTAGCAGCTTAGGTCGGGGCGGGATGAATGAGCAGTTCTTC
TRBV25-1,TRBD1,TRBJ1-1,.,CASKQGALTEAFF,TGTGCCAGCAAACAGGGGGCTCTCACTGAAGCTTTCTTT
TRBV28,.,TRBJ1-1,.,CASTLSSGRTEAFF,TGTGCCAGCACCTTAAGTTCGGGTCGAACTGAAGCTTTCTTT
TRBV28,.,TRBJ2-7,.,CASSERGSSYEQYF,TGTGCCAGCAGCGAAAGAGGTTCCTCCTACGAGCAGTACTTC
TRBV5-1,TRBD1,TRBJ1-1,.,CASSLPTGMNTEAFF,TGCGCCAGCAGCCTTCCGACAGGGATGAACACTGAAGCTTTCTTT
TRBV6-4,.,TRBJ1-2,.,CASRPREGEYYGYTF,TGTGCCAGCAGACCCCGGGAGGGGGAGTACTATGGCTACACCTTC
TRBV5-1,.,TRBJ2-3,.,CASSKQDGATDTQYF,TGCGCCAGCAGCAAGCAAGATGGGGCGACAGATACGCAGTATTTT
TRBV7-9,.,TRBJ2-7,.,CASSFEGPRTKQYF,TGTGCCAGCAGCTTTGAGGGTCCCCGCACGAAGCAGTACTTC
TRBV12-3/TRBV12-4,.,TRBJ2-4,once,CASSAGKNIQYF,TGTGCCAGCAGCGCCGGCAAAAACATTCAGTACTTC
TRBV11-2,.,TRBJ2-7,once,CASSLAAYSYEQYF,TGTGCCAGCAGCTTAGCAGCGTACTCCTACGAGCAGTACTTC
TRBV7-2,.,TRBJ2-3,once,CASSSVTDTQYF,TGTGCCAGCAGCTCCGTTACAGATACGCAGTATTTT
TRBV27,.,TRBJ1-2,.,CASRPNNGVGYGYTF,TGTGCCAGCAGACCTAACAATGGAGTGGGCTATGGCTACACCTTC
TRBV28,.,TRBJ2-1,once,CASSSTGYNEQFF,TGTGCCAGCAGTTCTACAGGGTACAATGAGCAGTTCTTC
TRBV7-2,TRBD2,TRBJ2-5,once,CASSSPGTSGTRRLETQYF,TGTGCCAGCAGCTCCCCCGGGACTAGCGGGACGCGAAGGCTTGAGACCCAGTACTTC
TRBV5-1,.,TRBJ2-7,.,CASRYFDEQYF,TGCGCCAGCAGGTATTTCGACGAGCAGTACTTC
TRBV2,TRBD1,TRBJ1-4,.,CASVPGQAPNEKLFF,TGTGCCAGCGTCCCGGGACAGGCTCCTAATGAAAAACTGTTTTTT
TRBV27,.,TRBJ2-3,.,CASSPRLGIRDTQYF,TGTGCCAGCAGTCCCCGGCTAGGAATTAGAGATACGCAGTATTTT
TRBV5-1,TRBD1,TRBJ2-1,once,CASSLEGQGIGEQFF,TGCGCCAGCAGCCTGGAGGGACAGGGGATAGGCGAGCAGTTCTTC
TRBV19,.,TRBJ2-2,.,CASARGPAPGSGELFF,TGTGCCAGCGCTAGGGGCCCAGCGCCGGGCAGCGGGGAGCTGTTTTTT
TRBV6-5,.,TRBJ2-7,.,CASSSPGHQAHEQYF,TGTGCCAGCAGTTCCCCGGGACATCAAGCTCACGAGCAGTACTTC
TRBV2,.,TRBJ1-2,.,CASSVDGLYTF,TGTGCCAGCAGTGTCGACGGACTCTACACCTTC
TRBV2,.,TRBJ1-1,.,CASSRDGPEAFF,TGTGCCAGCAGCAGGGATGGACCTGAAGCTTTCTTT
TRBV19,.,TRBJ2-7,.,CASSIAPVEGDSYEQYF,TGTGCCAGTAGTATAGCCCCGGTAGAGGGTGATAGCTACGAGCAGTACTTC
TRBV28,TRBD2,TRBJ2-1,once,CASSLRGTRLANEQFF,TGTGCCAGCAGTCTCCGAGGGACTCGACTAGCAAATGAGCAGTTCTTC
TRBV27,TRBD2,TRBJ2-7,.,CASSSILAGGPRAEQYF,TGTGCCAGCAGTTCGATACTAGCGGGGGGGCCTCGAGCCGAGCAGTACTTC
TRBV9,TRBD1,TRBJ1-3,.,CASSVALEGAPPGNTIYF,TGTGCCAGCAGCGTAGCTCTTGAGGGGGCGCCCCCTGGAAACACCATATATTTT
TRBV29-1,TRBD1,TRBJ1-3,.,CSVGQASSGNTIYF,TGCAGCGTGGGACAGGCGAGCTCTGGAAACACCATATATTTT
TRBV18,.,TRBJ2-7,.,CASSRTGLGPYEQYF,TGTGCCAGCTCACGCACAGGGCTCGGCCCCTACGAGCAGTACTTC
TRBV28,TRBD2,TRBJ2-1,.,CASSFSGSSNEQFF,TGTGCCAGCAGTTTCAGCGGGAGTTCGAATGAGCAGTTCTTC
TRBV19,TRBD1,TRBJ1-5,.,CASSIGTGGYQPQHF,TGTGCCAGTAGTATAGGGACAGGGGGATATCAGCCCCAGCATTTT
TRBV2,.,TRBJ1-1,.,CASRGGVYDTEAFF,TGTGCCAGCAGGGGGGGAGTGTACGACACTGAAGCTTTCTTT
TRBV3-1/TRBV3-2,TRBD1,TRBJ1-2,.,CASSRQGIYGYTF,TGTGCCAGCAGCAGACAGGGTATTTACGGCTACACCTTC
TRBV6-1,.,TRBJ1-2,.,CASSDRGGNYGYTF,TGTGCCAGCAGTGACCGGGGGGGTAACTATGGCTACACCTTC
TRBV5-1,TRBD2,TRBJ2-1,.,CASSLGLANTYNEQFF,TGCGCCAGCAGCTTGGGACTAGCAAATACCTACAATGAGCAGTTCTTC
TRBV5-1,TRBD1,TRBJ1-2,.,CASSYDRGDGYTF,TGCGCCAGCAGTTACGACAGGGGAGATGGCTACACCTTC
TRBV29-1,TRBD2,TRBJ2-3,.,CSGKLAGRTDTQYF,TGCAGCGGTAAACTAGCGGGTCGCACAGATACGCAGTATTTT
TRBV19,.,TRBJ1-1,.,CASSIDRNLGNTEAFF,TGTGCCAGTAGTATAGATCGAAATTTGGGCAACACTGAAGCTTTCTTT
TRBV3-1/TRBV3-2,.,TRBJ1-1,.,CASSRPGTEAFF,TGTGCCAGCAGCCGCCCAGGGACTGAAGCTTTCTTT
TRBV6-5,TRBD1,TRBJ1-1,.,CASSYSLGQREAFF,TGTGCCAGCAGTTACAGTCTGGGACAGCGAGAAGCTTTCTTT
TRBV5-6,TRBD1,TRBJ2-1,.,CASSSGQGTYNEQFF,TGTGCCAGCAGCTCCGGACAGGGTACCTACAATGAGCAGTTCTTC
TRBV4-1,.,TRBJ2-7,.,CASSQVVGTRNEQYF,TGCGCCAGCAGCCAAGTGGTGGGGACTCGAAACGAGCAGTACTTC
TRBV27,TRBD2,TRBJ2-1,once,CASSPVAGGDNEQFF,TGTGCCAGCAGTCCGGTAGCGGGGGGGGACAATGAGCAGTTCTTC
TRBV7-8,.,TRBJ1-1,.,CASSLTDDTEAFF,TGTGCCAGCAGCTTGACAGACGACACTGAAGCTTTCTTT
TRBV12-5,TRBD1,TRBJ2-3,.,CASGFGDRETDTQYF,TGTGCTAGTGGTTTTGGGGACAGGGAGACAGATACGCAGTATTTT
TRBV7-8,.,TRBJ1-5,.,CASSLVGNGLQPQHF,TGTGCCAGCAGCTTAGTTGGTAATGGGCTTCAGCCCCAGCATTTT
TRBV2,TRBD2,TRBJ2-3,.,CASSEAQAGADTQYF,TGTGCCAGCAGTGAAGCGCAGGCGGGAGCCGATACGCAGTATTTT
TRBV27,.,TRBJ1-5,.,CASRSQGLGNQPQHF,TGTGCCAGCAGATCCCAGGGGCTGGGCAATCAGCCCCAGCATTTT
TRBV4-1,.,TRBJ2-7,.,CASSQEVATLSYEQYF,TGCGCCAGCAGCCAAGAGGTAGCTACTCTTTCCTACGAGCAGTACTTC
TRBV6-5,.,TRBJ1-2,once,CASSWAFNYGYTF,TGTGCCAGCAGTTGGGCGTTTAACTATGGCTACACCTTC
TRBV20-1,TRBD1,TRBJ1-4,.,CSASDAGTGNEKLFF,TGCAGTGCTAGTGACGCCGGGACAGGGAACGAAAAACTGTTTTTT